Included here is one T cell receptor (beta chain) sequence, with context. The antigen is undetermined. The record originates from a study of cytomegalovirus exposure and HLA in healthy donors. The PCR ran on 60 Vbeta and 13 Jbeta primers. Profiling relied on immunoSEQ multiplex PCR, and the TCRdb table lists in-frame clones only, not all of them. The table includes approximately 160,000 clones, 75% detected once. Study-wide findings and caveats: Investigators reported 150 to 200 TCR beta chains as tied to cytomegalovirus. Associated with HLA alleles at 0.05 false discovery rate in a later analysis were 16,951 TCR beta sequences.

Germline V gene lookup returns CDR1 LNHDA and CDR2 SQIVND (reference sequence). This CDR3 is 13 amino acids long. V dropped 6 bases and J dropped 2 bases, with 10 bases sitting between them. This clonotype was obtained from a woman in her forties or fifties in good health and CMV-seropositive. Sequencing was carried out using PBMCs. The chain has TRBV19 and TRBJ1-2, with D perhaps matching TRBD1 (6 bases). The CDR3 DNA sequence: TGTGCCAGTAGCACAGGGTTGAACTATGGCTACACCTTC. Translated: CASSTGLNYGYTF.